This passage covers 7 T cell receptor beta chains from one sample sequenced in a study of siplizumab effects on memory and regulatory T cells. TCRdb's copy holds only in-frame clones and misses some; the assay was immunoSEQ multiplex PCR. Seen here are around 100,000 clones, over 90% observed once, and the top ten hold approximately 1.3%. Sequencing input: non-Treg CD4+ T cells sorted from blood. All receptors come from a human donor in good health.

The rearrangement links TRBV6-5 to TRBJ2-7; D possibly corresponds to TRBD2 (6 bases). Trimming shortened V by 0 bases and J by 6 bases, and 12 bases separated the two germline ends. Germline V gene sequence: CDR1 MNHEY, CDR2 SVGAGI. The CDR3 length is 14 residues. The CDR3 DNA sequence: TGTGCCAGCAGTTACTCGAGTAGGGGAGGCGAGCAGTACTTC. It specifies CASSYSSRGGEQYF.

The chain carries TRBV20-1 and TRBJ2-1; D gene ambiguous. Germline CDR1 DFQATT, CDR2 SNEGSKA (reference sequence). Trimming cost V 6 bases and J 7 bases, with 10 bases left between them. CDR3 length: 11 amino acids. The CDR3 DNA follows: TGCAGTGCCGAGACTTATAATGAGCAGTTCTTC. This translates into CSAETYNEQFF.

The chain combines TRBV28 with TRBJ1-1, with 7 bases fitting TRBD1. Trimming removed 8 bases from V and 0 bases from J; junction bases left unmatched: 12. The CDR3 is made up of 16 amino acids. Looked up from germline, CDR1 is MDHEN and CDR2 is SYDVKM. The CDR3 nucleotides are TGTGCCAGCGGACAGGCGGGGGGATCCATGAACACTGAAGCTTTCTTT. This codes for CASGQAGGSMNTEAFF.

This chain links TRBV7-8 with TRBJ1-5; D is unclear. This CDR3 has 14 amino acids. Germline V gives CDR1 SGHVS, CDR2 FQNEAQ. V was trimmed by 1 base and J by 6 bases, leaving 10 bases between them. This CDR3 is CASSLVGVGQPQHF. The CDR3 coding sequence is TGTGCCAGCAGCTTAGTTGGGGTGGGTCAGCCCCAGCATTTT.

The V call is TRBV19, the J call TRBJ2-6; D ambiguous. The CDR3 consists of 15 residues. Trimming stripped 4 bases from V and 2 bases from J, with 9 bases between. Germline CDR1 is LNHDA and CDR2 is SQIVND (reference sequence). The CDR3 DNA sequence: TGTGCCAGTAGTAGTGGGTCTACTGGGGCCAACGTCCTGACTTTC. It yields the protein CASSSGSTGANVLTF.

The chain joins TRBV5-5 to TRBJ2-7; no clear D. Germline-derived CDR1 and CDR2 are SGHKS and YYEKEE (reference sequence). Trimming cost V 4 bases and J 1 base, with 12 bases left between them. The CDR3 covers 14 residues. The CDR3 reads CASSDLGRSYEQYF. In DNA, the CDR3 is TGTGCCAGCAGCGACTTAGGACGGTCCTACGAGCAGTACTTC. The variable domain in full, completed from reference TRBV5-5 and TRBJ2-7, reads DAGVTQSPTHLIKTRGQQVTLRCSPISGHKSVSWYQQVLGQGPQFIFQYYEKEERGRGNFPDRFSARQFPNYSSELNVNALLLGDSALYLCASSDLGRSYEQYFGPGTRLTVT.

This clone was counted only a few times. The V call is TRBV2, the J call TRBJ1-5; D may be TRBD1 (5 bases). V lost 10 bases to trimming and J lost 1 base, with 14 bases between them. Germline V lookup: CDR1 SNHLY, CDR2 FYNNEI. This CDR3 region has 14 residues. The CDR3 DNA is TGTGCCACCGGGACCACTGGGAGCAATCAGCCCCAGCATTTT. Its protein is CATGTTGSNQPQHF.